The 23 T cell receptor beta chains listed next were all sequenced from one sample in a study of T-cell memory formation after mild COVID-19 (dated by TCRdb to 2020 to 2022). The library was obtained by 5' RACE. Sequencing relied on an Illumina NovaSeq 6000. TCRdb redid the processing of the public reads, applying fastp at Q25 and MiXCR, and retained in-frame beta chains. Every entry covers one CDR3 protein and lists the most common genes and DNA from its rows. The sample records 160,000 or so distinct CDR3 sequences, roughly 28% of which are singletons. Of the sample, approximately 12% is held by the ten largest clones. What was sequenced was PBMCs or a T cell subset sorted from them (not recorded which). Source of these receptors: an adult woman who had mild COVID-19 (a few samples of this study predate the infection). The sample titles of this study are shuffled in the database, so cell type and time point are left out; the donor was told from shared clones.

V is TRBV6-2 or TRBV6-3 and J is TRBJ1-3; D ambiguous. This CDR3 has 15 residues. Deletions cut 8 bases from V and 0 bases from J, with 14 bases between. Per germline, CDR1 MNHEY and CDR2 SVGEGT. Here the CDR3 DNA reads TGTGCCAGCGTTGCCGATACTTACTCTGGAAACACCATATATTTT. Encoded protein: CASVADTYSGNTIYF.

This chain links TRBV24-1 with TRBJ2-7, with TRBD1 matching over 7 bases. Germline loops: CDR1 KGHDR, CDR2 SFDVKD. Trimming removed 6 bases from V and 3 bases from J; junction bases left unmatched: 4. The CDR3 is 13 residues long. The CDR3 reads CATSMGQSYEQYF. As DNA, the CDR3 is TGTGCCACCAGTATGGGACAGAGCTACGAGCAGTACTTC.

In its sample, this clonotype was seen a few times. This rearrangement joins TRBV4-1 to TRBJ2-7; D ambiguous. The CDR3 has 15 residues. V was pared by 1 base and J by 3 bases, with 13 bases between. Germline-derived CDR1 and CDR2 are MGHRA and YSYEKL. In nucleotides, the CDR3 is TGCGCCAGCAGCCAAGGGGATCACCTAGACTACGAGCAGTACTTC. The encoded protein is CASSQGDHLDYEQYF.

V is TRBV15 and J is TRBJ2-3, with 11 bases fitting TRBD1. The CDR3 runs 15 residues. Per germline, CDR1 LNHNV and CDR2 YYDKDF (reference sequence). The V gene end was trimmed by 5 bases and the J gene end by 4 bases; junction bases not matched to a gene: 5. For the CDR3, the DNA is TGTGCCACCAGCCGGGACAGGGGGTTGGCAGATACGCAGTATTTT. Translating gives CATSRDRGLADTQYF.

The chain joins TRBV6-5 to TRBJ1-2; D ambiguous. The germline V gene encodes CDR1 MNHEY and CDR2 SVGAGI. CDR3 size: 13 residues. V was clipped by 0 bases and J by 5 bases, with 7 bases between them. The CDR3 DNA reads TGTGCCAGCAGTTACTCGTCCCTGTATGGCTACACCTTC. Encoded protein: CASSYSSLYGYTF.

This chain uses TRBV12-3 or TRBV12-4 with TRBJ1-5, with D unresolved. CDR3 length equals 13 residues. Trimming shortened V by 3 bases and J by 0 bases, and 3 bases separated the two germline ends. CDR3 region: CASSLRSNQPQHF. In nucleotides, the CDR3 is TGTGCCAGCAGTTTGCGTAGCAATCAGCCCCAGCATTTT.

This sequence joins TRBV7-9 and TRBJ1-2; tentative D call: TRBD1 (5 bases). V dropped 3 bases and J dropped 6 bases, with 14 bases sitting between them. The CDR3 is 14 residues long. Germline V lookup: CDR1 SEHNR, CDR2 FQNEAQ (reference sequence). The CDR3 nucleotides read TGTGCCAGCAGCTTGACCGGGACCAACGATGGCTACACCTTC. It translates to CASSLTGTNDGYTF.

The V gene is TRBV9, the J gene TRBJ2-1; possibly TRBD1 or TRBD2 for D (5 bases each). CDR1 is SGDLS and CDR2 is YYNGEE in the germline V gene. The V gene lost 6 bases and the J gene lost 6 bases, with 16 bases spanning the gap. The CDR3 spans 14 residues. The DNA for the CDR3 is TGTGCCAGCACCAAGGGGAGTCCGGGCAATGAGCAGTTCTTC. Residues: CASTKGSPGNEQFF.

The chain uses TRBV7-3 and TRBJ2-3; 14 nucleotides match TRBD2. Trimming cost V 5 bases and J 2 bases; bases outside gene matches: 6. Germline lookup yields CDR1 SGHTA and CDR2 FQGTGA. This CDR3 has 17 residues. The CDR3 protein is CASSVGLAGGVTDTQYF. Here the CDR3 DNA reads TGTGCCAGCAGCGTTGGACTAGCGGGGGGCGTCACAGATACGCAGTATTTT.

This clonotype has more than one count but fewer than ten. This sequence joins TRBV6-2 or TRBV6-3 and TRBJ1-2; D ambiguous. The CDR3 consists of 14 residues. Trimming pared 2 bases from V and 4 bases from J, leaving 11 bases between. Germline V lookup: CDR1 MNHEY, CDR2 SVGEGT. CDR3 in amino acids: CASSYGEAAYGYTF. The CDR3 DNA is TGTGCCAGCAGTTACGGGGAGGCAGCCTATGGCTACACCTTC.

This clonotype was seen repeatedly, ten times or more. The chain employs TRBV20-1 and TRBJ2-3; D not certain. CDR3 length: 15 amino acids. Germline CDR1 reads DFQATT; CDR2 reads SNEGSKA (reference sequence). V lost 5 bases to trimming and J lost 0 bases, with 15 bases between them. CDR3 loop: CSAPFGGSSTDTQYF. As DNA, the CDR3 is TGCAGTGCTCCCTTCGGCGGATCTAGCACAGATACGCAGTATTTT.

This clonotype has more than one count but fewer than ten. This chain joins TRBV4-2 and TRBJ1-5, with D possibly matching TRBD1 (6 bases). Trimming shortened V by 0 bases and J by 3 bases, and 9 bases separated the two germline ends. Germline V gives CDR1 LGHNA, CDR2 YNFKEQ. This CDR3 spans 15 amino acids. CDR3 nucleotides: TGTGCCAGCAGCCAAGACGGGGGGGCCAATCAGCCCCAGCATTTT. Its protein product is CASSQDGGANQPQHF.

This clonotype has more than one count but fewer than ten. The chain recombines TRBV29-1 with TRBJ1-1; 9 nucleotides line up with TRBD1. Germline V CDR1 and CDR2: SQVTM, ANQGSEA. The CDR3 is 11 amino acids. The junction had 5 bases not matched to a gene; V was cut back by 7 bases and J by 8 bases. The CDR3 DNA reads TGCAGCGCATACAGGGGGCAGGAAGCTTTCTTT. Translation: CSAYRGQEAFF.

The V call is TRBV3-1, the J call TRBJ1-4; D is ambiguous. In germline, CDR1 is LGHDT, CDR2 YNNKEL (reference sequence). The CDR3 has 15 residues. The V gene lost 6 bases and the J gene lost 0 bases, with 11 bases spanning the gap. This chain's CDR3 is CASSPSVATNEKLFF. The CDR3 nucleotides are TGTGCCAGCAGTCCCTCGGTTGCAACTAATGAAAAACTGTTTTTT.

V gene TRBV15 combines with J gene TRBJ1-5, with D unclear. This CDR3 has 16 residues. V was clipped by 0 bases and J by 6 bases, with 15 bases between them. From germline, CDR1 is LNHNV and CDR2 YYDKDF (reference sequence). The chain's CDR3 is CATSREGLQRGQPQHF. In nucleotides, the CDR3 is TGTGCCACCAGCAGAGAAGGACTGCAGCGTGGTCAGCCCCAGCATTTT.

This clonotype was observed a handful of times. The CDR3 DNA follows: TGCAGCGTTGAAACTAGCGGGAAGATCTACGAGCAGTACTTC. Protein: CSVETSGKIYEQYF. The J gene is TRBJ2-7, the V gene TRBV29-1; 10 bases match TRBD2. The CDR3 is 14 amino acids. V lost 2 bases to trimming and J lost 3 bases; unmatched junction nucleotides: 4. Germline-derived CDR1 and CDR2 are SQVTM and ANQGSEA.

This sequence joins TRBV12-3 or TRBV12-4 and TRBJ2-3; 9 nucleotides align to TRBD2. The CDR3 runs to 18 residues. The V and J ends lost 2 bases and 3 bases, in that order; junction bases with no gene match: 12. The CDR3 region has the DNA TGTGCCAGCAGTTTAATCGGGTTCGGCGGGAGGGAGACAGATACGCAGTATTTT. Its translation: CASSLIGFGGRETDTQYF.

This clonotype was detected only a few times. V is TRBV14 and J is TRBJ1-2; perhaps TRBD1 as D (5 bases). Per germline, CDR1 SGHDN and CDR2 FVKESK. V was pared by 5 bases and J by 7 bases, with 14 bases between. The CDR3 consists of 13 residues. CDR3 sequence (DNA): TGTGCCAGCAGCTTAACCGGGACGGCTGGCTACACCTTC. It encodes CASSLTGTAGYTF.

A few counts support this clonotype. This sequence joins TRBV7-2 and TRBJ2-2; D gene unclear. The germline CDR1 and CDR2 sequences are SGHTA and FQGNSA. The CDR3 totals 13 residues. The V and J ends lost 1 base and 7 bases respectively, with 7 bases between them. CDR3 sequence (DNA): TGTGCCAGCAGCTTAGGGACCCGCGGGGAGCTGTTTTTT. This encodes CASSLGTRGELFF.

The table lists this clonotype with a few counts. The chain carries TRBV28 and TRBJ1-2, with unresolved D. Germline-derived CDR1 and CDR2 are MDHEN and SYDVKM. The CDR3 is 16 residues long. V lost 8 bases and J 4 bases, leaving 23 bases between the germline ends. Written as DNA, the CDR3 is TGTGCCAGCTATAATGGGGTACCGACAACCCCCTATGGCTACACCTTC. Translation gives CASYNGVPTTPYGYTF.

This clonotype has more than one count but fewer than ten. J is TRBJ2-2 and V is TRBV6-6; D unclear. The CDR3 spans 14 residues. The germline V and J ends were trimmed by 2 bases and 6 bases, with 10 bases remaining between them. The germline V gene has CDR1 MNHNY and CDR2 SVGAGI (reference sequence). The CDR3 DNA follows: TGTGCCAGCAGTTACGCGAGGCAACCCGGGGAGCTGTTTTTT. Protein product: CASSYARQPGELFF.

This clonotype was detected a few times. The chain carries TRBV10-3 and TRBJ2-5; TRBD1 is a possible D gene (5 bases). V gave up 4 bases and J gave up 4 bases, with 10 bases separating them. The CDR3 covers 13 residues. CDR1 is ENHRY, CDR2 SYGVKD, per germline. Here the CDR3 reads CAISVGQGETQYF. The CDR3 nucleotides read TGTGCCATCAGTGTGGGCCAGGGAGAGACCCAGTACTTC.

Many counts were recorded for this clonotype. V usage is TRBV7-9 and J usage is TRBJ2-7, with D possibly matching TRBD2 (6 bases). CDR1 and CDR2 (germline): SEHNR, FQNEAQ (reference sequence). This CDR3 contains 14 residues. Trimming pared 5 bases from V and 2 bases from J, leaving 13 bases between. The chain's CDR3 is CASSLGGPTYEQYF. In DNA form, the CDR3 reads TGTGCCAGCAGCCTGGGGGGTCCCACCTACGAGCAGTACTTC. The whole variable domain, filled in from reference TRBV7-9 and TRBJ2-7, reads DTGVSQNPRHKITKRGQNVTFRCDPISEHNRLYWYRQTLGQGPEFLTYFQNEAQLEKSRLLSDRFSAERPKGSFSTLEIQRTEQGDSAMYLCASSLGGPTYEQYFGPGTRLTVT.